The source of this T cell receptor (beta chain) is a study of T-cell memory formation after mild COVID-19. Overall study: Largely, TCR clusters stayed within a single donor.

TCRdb used MiXCR to reprocess the 5' RACE reads, holding one entry per CDR3 protein. The table records just under 550,000 distinct CDR3 sequences, roughly 20% of them present only once. Looked up from germline, CDR1 is SGHNT and CDR2 is YENEEA. This CDR3 has 14 residues. Between the trimmed V and J ends, which lost 2 bases and 5 bases, there was a span of 12 bases. The V gene is TRBV11-3, the J gene TRBJ1-1; D remains unclear. This TCR was recovered from an adult woman who had mild COVID-19 (a few samples of this study predate the infection). Cell type and time point are not known. The sample was PBMCs or a T cell subset sorted from them (not recorded which). CDR3 region: CASSLTRRETEAFF. In DNA form, the CDR3 reads TGTGCCAGCAGCTTAACAAGGAGGGAAACTGAAGCTTTCTTT. The variable domain in full, with the rest retrieved from reference TRBV11-3 and TRBJ1-1, is EAGVVQSPRYKIIEKKQPVAFWCNPISGHNTLYWYLQNLGQGPELLIRYENEEAVDDSQLPKDRFSAERLKGVDSTLKIQPAELGDSAVYLCASSLTRRETEAFFGQGTRLTVV.